Listed below are T cell receptor beta chains from one sample, sequenced in a study of glioma-infiltrating T cells after dendritic cell vaccination. Here immunoSEQ multiplex PCR was the method, and the copy in TCRdb shows in-frame clones only, minus some. The sample shows 80,000 to 95,000 clones, roughly 84% of them seen only once. Material: blood, obtained before dendritic cell vaccination. All receptors derive from a human donor with glioblastoma. The CDR3 runs from the conserved cysteine through the conserved F or W. D genes are given only for firm matches. The size entry is marked missing in some rows and otherwise reads once, few, many or a size class.

.	TRBV6-6	TRBJ2-7	12	TRBD2	TGTGCCAGCCGGCGGGGGGCAGGCGAGCAGTACTTC	CASRRGAGEQYF
.	TRBV5-1	TRBJ1-1	14	.	TGCGCCAGCAGCTTGTCAGGCTATTCAGTGGAAGCTTTCTTT	CASSLSGYSVEAFF
.	TRBV6-4	TRBJ2-3	14	.	TGTGCCAGCAGCCGGGAGCTGTACACAGATACGCAGTATTTT	CASSRELYTDTQYF
.	TRBV6-1	TRBJ2-7	15	.	TGTGCCAGCGGACGGAGGGCGGGTGATGGCTACGAGCAGTACTTC	CASGRRAGDGYEQYF
.	TRBV29-1	TRBJ2-2	16	.	TGCAGCGTGCACAGACAGGCGGCCTCCGGAGCCGGGGAGCTGTTTTTT	CSVHRQAASGAGELFF
.	TRBV11-3	TRBJ2-6	20	TRBD1	TGTGCCAGCAGCCAATTTACGACAGGGGCTATCTTCTCTGGGGCCAACGTCCTGACTTTC	CASSQFTTGAIFSGANVLTF
.	TRBV4-3	TRBJ2-1	16	TRBD2	TGCGCCAGCAGCCAGGCCAGACTAGCGGGAGGGATTGAGCAGTTCTTC	CASSQARLAGGIEQFF
.	TRBV2	TRBJ2-7	14	TRBD2	TGTGCCAGCATGAAGGCGGGAGGTTCCGACGAGCAGTACTTC	CASMKAGGSDEQYF
.	TRBV5-1	TRBJ2-3	11	.	TGCGCCAGCAGCCAGGAGGGAAACCAGTATTTT	CASSQEGNQYF
.	TRBV14	TRBJ1-2	14	.	TGTGCCAGCAGCCAAGCGTCCAGGGGCTATGGCTACACCTTC	CASSQASRGYGYTF
.	TRBV5-1	TRBJ2-1	15	TRBD2	TGCGCCAGCAGCCCTATCGGGGGGGTATACAATGAGCAGTTCTTC	CASSPIGGVYNEQFF
.	TRBV10-3	TRBJ1-2	13	TRBD1	TGTGCCATCGCGACAGGGGATAACTATGGCTACACCTTC	CAIATGDNYGYTF
.	TRBV14	TRBJ2-3	17	TRBD2	TGTGCCAGCAGCCAAGGTCGAATAGCGGGGGTAACAGATACGCAGTATTTT	CASSQGRIAGVTDTQYF
.	TRBV2	TRBJ2-1	14	TRBD2	TGTGCCAGCAGCGGACTAGCGAGGGACAATGAGCAGTTCTTC	CASSGLARDNEQFF
.	TRBV6-1	TRBJ2-1	16	TRBD2	TGTGCCAGCAGTGGGTCCGCTAGCGGCTCCTACAATGAGCAGTTCTTC	CASSGSASGSYNEQFF
.	TRBV5-6	TRBJ2-7	13	TRBD1	TGTGCCAGCAGCTGGACAGGGGAAGGGGAGCAGTACTTC	CASSWTGEGEQYF
.	TRBV6-1	TRBJ2-7	13	.	TGTGCCAGCAGTGAAGCGAACACCTACGAGCAGTACTTC	CASSEANTYEQYF
.	TRBV5-1	TRBJ1-1	14	.	TGCGCCAGCAGCTTGACGACTGGTGAGACTGAAGCTTTCTTT	CASSLTTGETEAFF
.	TRBV2	TRBJ1-6	13	TRBD1	TGTGCCAGCAACCGACAGGGTCTCCTCCCCCTCCACTTT	CASNRQGLLPLHF
.	TRBV2	TRBJ1-5	16	TRBD1	TGTGCCAGCAGAGGAGATGGGGACAGGTTCAATCAGCCCCAGCATTTT	CASRGDGDRFNQPQHF
.	TRBV30	TRBJ1-2	14	.	TGTGCCTGGAGTACACAGGGAGCTAACTATGGCTACACCTTC	CAWSTQGANYGYTF
.	TRBV18	TRBJ2-5	13	.	TGTGCCAGCTCACAGGGAGGCCAAGAGACCCAGTACTTC	CASSQGGQETQYF
.	TRBV18	TRBJ1-1	14	.	TGTGCCAGCTCACCCGGCGGAGGGCCCACTGAAGCTTTCTTT	CASSPGGGPTEAFF
once	TRBV6-1	TRBJ2-3	13	.	TGTGCCAGCGTACGCTGGGGCTCCGATACGCAGTATTTT	CASVRWGSDTQYF
.	TRBV5-1	TRBJ2-5	17	TRBD2	TGCGCCAGCAGCTACGTTGGTAGCGGGGGGGCCCGGGAGACCCAGTACTTC	CASSYVGSGGARETQYF
.	TRBV29-1	TRBJ1-6	13	.	TGCAGCGTTGAAGTAGGAGATAATTCACCCCTCCACTTT	CSVEVGDNSPLHF